This entry features one T cell receptor (beta chain) sequence. The antigen it binds to is not known. No base qualities exist here, and no much larger clone lies one base off it. The record originates from a study of cytomegalovirus exposure and HLA in healthy donors (TCRdb year 2017). Regarding the study in general: An earlier analysis of several hundred of the donors reported approximately 280 Gb of sequence data and 117 million unique TCR beta sequences obtained from about 179 million T cells. An early release that covered some 640 HLA-typed donors contained around 300 gigabases of sequencing data and 75 million to 100 million unique TCR sequences. Of the 350 to 450 genotyped donors, approximately 82% fell in the genetic ancestry cluster associated with self-reported Caucasian donors. The study aimed to test whether cataloging public T cell receptors could reveal signatures of past pathogen exposure. The T cell repertoires of under 700 subjects were profiled by immunosequencing and related to cytomegalovirus serostatus. Along with the approximately 650-subject first cohort, a separate validation cohort of around 110 different subjects was used. To predict cytomegalovirus infection status, the study combined high-throughput TCR immunosequencing, statistical association of individual TCRs with disease status, and machine learning. A later analysis re-analyzed previously published TCR beta repertoires from 666 donors and added high-resolution HLA genotyping to study TCR occurrence patterns. The later analysis used no new phenotypic data to find candidate immune exposures, relying instead on TCR beta sequences and their occurrence across donors. An earlier analysis of approximately 500 of the donors applied high-throughput TCR beta sequencing to assess whether each TCR beta V gene segment acted as functional or pseudogenic. Alongside the repertoire data, information on donor age, sex, ethnicity and CMV serostatus was compiled. A later genetic analysis took genome-wide SNP genotypes for about three fifths of the roughly 700 donors and used that subset as a discovery cohort. Every repertoire in the discovery cohort had been generated on one and the same sequencing platform. HLA typing included class I and class II loci at four-digit resolution. Typing coverage varied by locus: roughly 629-630 donors for A, B, C, DRB1 and DQB1; approximately 500 for DQA1; about 600 for DPA1; approximately 470 for DPB1. Several DR-DQ haplotypes were treated as single units for association and clustering because of strong linkage in the cohort. Among about 360 genotyped donors of the cohort, an average of about 240,000 unique TCR beta nucleotide sequences were sequenced per donor, 15% to 20% of them non-productive. On the study overall, not on this receptor specifically: CMV serostatus was the only immune exposure information available for the cohort. A later analysis found that most CMV-associated TCR beta chains appeared HLA-restricted, with HLA associations seemingly driven largely by CMV exposure. In a later analysis, TCR association rates were found to vary across HLA loci, with the most associated TCRs seen for DRB1 alleles and the fewest for HLA-C alleles. An earlier analysis of some 590 of the donors showed that most TCR beta V segments appeared in productive rearrangements either about 90% or about 30% of the time, which broadly matched IMGT annotations. According to the authors, the approach could potentially be generalized to other disease states and immunological phenotypes. Only TCR beta chains were sequenced in this cohort, and the absence of alpha or paired-chain data limited detectable features. The sequencing pipeline was judged likely to have produced a cluster of highly shared sequence variants as a technical artifact. According to a later genetic analysis, donors in an Asian-associated ancestry cluster had fewer N-insertions in productive TCRs than the approximately 630-donor mean. A total of 150 to 200 TCR beta chains were listed by the study as associated with cytomegalovirus. Assigning TCR associations to individual alleles was difficult when HLA alleles, especially DR and DQ, strongly co-occurred. A further reported finding was that TCR beta sequences accurately predicted the HLA-A and HLA-B alleles for most subjects in the first cohort. V-gene and J-gene trimming of TCR beta chains was associated with a missense DCLRE1C variant in a later genetic analysis, and the association was replicated in an independent cohort. Correlated functional status among segregating V segments might reflect linkage disequilibrium, but an unknown experimental factor could not be ruled out. Because some donors lacked HLA typing at each locus, the association tests relied only on the typed subset. Because counts were too low, more than 15 rarely observed V segments, including chromosome 9 orphons, were excluded from the earlier analysis of fewer than 650 of the donors. In a later analysis, some 17,000 TCR beta sequences were associated with specific HLA alleles at a false discovery rate of 0.05. In a later analysis, several top co-occurrence clusters were reported to appear linked to parvovirus B19, influenza, CMV and Epstein-Barr virus. Three of the identified cytomegalovirus-associated TCR beta chains were confirmed in vitro to be specific for cytomegalovirus antigens. Some IMGT-functional V segments, including TRBV6-2 and TRBV6-3, could not be told apart with the 87-base-pair reads, so those segments were excluded. Most TCR sequences were seen in very few donors, while some public TCRs were found in many individuals. The classifier was reported to diagnose cytomegalovirus status with high specificity and sensitivity in both the original cohort and the validation cohort. Sequencing depth was assumed to be roughly uniform across donors in the presence/absence analyses, though that assumption may not hold. Compared with equally common non-associated chains, HLA-associated TCR beta chains in a later analysis were more clonally expanded and had lower generation probabilities.

Including the terminal cysteine and phenylalanine, the CDR3 comprises 15 residues. Kept here is only the CDR3 DNA, which spans 45 bases and is read in frame from base 1. V is cut by 5 bases and J by 0 bases, and the space between the germline ends is 11 bases. In the germline V gene, CDR1 corresponds to SGHNT and CDR2 to YENEEA. In total, 666 healthy bone marrow donors made up the cohort. At the time of sampling, all cohort members were nominally healthy, though unrecorded immune exposures were likely present. The donor tested CMV seronegative, placing the donor among the roughly 400 seronegative members of the cohort. Every donor gave a peripheral blood sample, and the peripheral blood mononuclear cells from that sample were used for TCR beta sequencing. Genomic DNA extraction from the blood cell samples was performed with the Qiagen DNeasy Blood Extraction Kit. Library generation was performed with the immunoSEQ multiplex PCR assay. For the multiplex PCR, a mixture combining 60 forward primers for TCR Vbeta segments and 13 reverse primers for TCR Jbeta segments was used. Amplification of the CDR3 region of rearranged TCR beta genes was performed with a multiplex PCR assay on genomic DNA. The Illumina HiSeq System was used to sequence the amplified TCR beta libraries as 87-base-pair reads. The authors processed their data as follows. In a later analysis, roughly 80 million unique TCR beta chains were counted across the approximately 670 repertoires, and around 11 million of these chains were shared by at least two donors. To remove PCR and sequencing errors, raw reads were error-corrected and collapsed into unique sequences using a nearest-neighbor algorithm that merged closely related sequences. To assign V, D and J gene segments, CDR3 sequences were aligned to IMGT reference sequences. For a sequence to be retained, a match of at least six nucleotides to both a V gene segment and a J gene segment was required. Rearrangements were called productive when the CDR3 lacked stop codons and stayed in frame with V and J; all others were non-productive. Following IMGT convention, CDR3 was defined as the stretch from the second conserved V-encoded cysteine up to the conserved J-encoded phenylalanine. In an earlier analysis of 500 to 650 of the donors, sequences lacking an unambiguous match to a single V gene segment were excluded. In an earlier analysis of 587 of the donors, V segments were called functional above 56.7% productive rearrangements and were called segregating when the between-donor standard deviation exceeded 5%. A statistical classification framework was built for diagnosing cytomegalovirus status from the catalog of TCR beta chain sequences. In a later analysis, TCR nucleotide sequences were compared against IMGT/GENE-DB human TR gene sequences so that V and J genes could be assigned. The TCRdist pipeline was used in a later analysis to assign CDR3 sequences and most-parsimonious VDJ recombination scenarios. In a later analysis, every TCR beta chain was defined by the combination of its CDR3 amino acid sequence and its V-gene family, and reads without a unique V-gene family were dropped. To address suspected cross-contamination and a sequencing artifact, a later analysis removed roughly 640 highly shared, low-generation-probability nucleotide sequences. In a later analysis, a clonal expansion index for each public chain was calculated from normalized within-repertoire ranks of inferred template counts. In a later analysis, generation probabilities were computed using a VDJ recombination model fitted to out-of-frame rearrangements, and the results were checked against IGoR. Hypergeometric tests were used in a later analysis to score TCR-TCR, TCR-HLA and TCR-CMV co-occurrence, with a repertoire-size bias correction applied to the TCR pairs. In a later analysis, false discovery rates were estimated by permuting HLA or CMV assignments 20 times. In a later analysis, co-occurring TCRs were grouped using DBSCAN, with TCRdist sequence similarity added in when clustering inside HLA-allele-positive subsets. Repertoires with fewer than 30,000 or more than 120,000 public chains, plus five repertoires with anomalous nucleotide sharing, were excluded from co-occurrence clustering. Not all clones reach the TCRdb copy of this immuneACCESS table, which keeps in-frame sequences only. Checked studies attribute under half of the gap to unresolved V genes and leave the rest unexplained. The DNA was the basis for D and trimming; V, J and clone size are from that table. Counted in this sample were about 200,000 clones; roughly 90% of them appeared once. Clones ranked in the top ten supply 0.25% to 0.4% of the sample.

The sequenced sample consisted of PBMCs. This receptor was taken from a woman younger than 45 in good health and CMV-seronegative. The chain uses TRBV11-3 and TRBJ1-3; the D gene lacks a confident call. The CDR3 protein: CASSRGRGSGNTIYF. The bases read TGTGCCAGCAGCCGCGGCCGGGGCTCTGGAAACACCATATATTTT.